A selection of T cell receptor beta chains follows, all from one sample in a study of blood T cells in healthy people across ages. MiXCR, applied by TCRdb to the 5' RACE reads, yields one record per CDR3 protein. This table holds about 940,000 distinct CDR3 sequences, 40% to 60% found once. Sequencing used blood. The receptors were gathered from a man aged 30 to 45 in good health. The CDR3 runs from the conserved cysteine through the conserved F or W. Each record gives: J gene, D gene, V gene, clone size, CDR3 DNA, CDR3 protein. A D gene is named only where the DNA matches it firmly. Only some rows state a clone size, as once, few, many or a class for expanded clones.

>TRBJ1-1|TRBD1|TRBV6-6|-
TGTGCCAGCAGTTACGACAGGGGAGGCACTGAAGCTTTCTTT
CASSYDRGGTEAFF
>TRBJ2-2|-|TRBV6-6|once
TGTACCAGCAGTTACGAGGTCACCGGGGAGCTGTTTTTT
CTSSYEVTGELFF
>TRBJ2-4|TRBD2|TRBV20-1|once
TGCAGTGCTAGTTCAGGGACTAGCGGAATCAAAAACATTCAGTACTTC
CSASSGTSGIKNIQYF
>TRBJ2-2|-|TRBV7-2|few
TGTGCCAGCAGCCCCACCCTCGGGAACACCGGGGAGCTGTTTTTT
CASSPTLGNTGELFF
>TRBJ1-5|-|TRBV6-5|once
TGTGCCAGCAGTCGGGGCATTCTTAGCAATCAGCCCCAGCATTTT
CASSRGILSNQPQHF
>TRBJ2-1|TRBD1|TRBV6-5|-
TGTGCCAGCAACGGACAGGGTGGCAATGAGCAGTTCTTC
CASNGQGGNEQFF
>TRBJ2-6|-|TRBV11-2|-
TGTGCCAGCAGCTTAAACAGCCTCGCGACCACCTCTGGGACCAACGTCCTGACTTTC
CASSLNSLATTSGTNVLTF
>TRBJ1-1|TRBD1|TRBV4-1|-
TGCGCCAGCAGCCAACCAACAGGGGCGGACACTGGAGCTTTCTTT
CASSQPTGADTGAFF
>TRBJ2-7|-|TRBV5-1|few
TGCGCCAGCAGCCCCCTTCCGCCCTCCTACGAGCAGTACTTC
CASSPLPPSYEQYF
>TRBJ1-2|-|TRBV10-3|-
TGTGCCATGGGGGATAACTATGGCTACACCTTC
CAMGDNYGYTF
>TRBJ1-2|-|TRBV25-1|many
TGTGCCAGCAGTGAACCAGGGGACTATGGCTACACCTTC
CASSEPGDYGYTF
>TRBJ2-7|-|TRBV29-1|-
TGCAGCGTTAGTCAGAGCTCCTACGAGCAGTACTTC
CSVSQSSYEQYF
>TRBJ1-2|-|TRBV4-1|-
TGCGCCAGCAGCCAAGATTTCGCGGGGCCGGGAGGCTACACCTTC
CASSQDFAGPGGYTF
>TRBJ2-3|-|TRBV6-5|-
TGTGCCAGCAGTTTAATCGGCGGTCGGTTTTCAGATACGCAGTATTTT
CASSLIGGRFSDTQYF
>TRBJ1-4|TRBD1|TRBV27|-
TGTGCCAGCAGTTGGACAGGGGATAATGAAAAACTGTTTTTT
CASSWTGDNEKLFF
>TRBJ2-5|-|TRBV12-3/TRBV12-4|few
TGTGCCAGCACCACTTTGTGGGGGACGGAGCAGTACTTC
CASTTLWGTEQYF
>TRBJ2-7|-|TRBV13|few
TGTGCCAGCAGCATCCGACAGAGCTCCTACGAGCAGTACTTC
CASSIRQSSYEQYF
>TRBJ1-2|TRBD1|TRBV5-1|-
TGCGCCAGCAGTTCGGAGGACAGGCGGTCGAACTATGGCTACACCTTC
CASSSEDRRSNYGYTF
>TRBJ1-1|TRBD1|TRBV27|-
TGTGCCAGTCAGACAGGGATAACTGAAGCTTTCTTT
CASQTGITEAFF
>TRBJ2-3|-|TRBV12-3/TRBV12-4|-
TGTGCCAGCAGCCCCGCCGAGGATACGCAGTATTTT
CASSPAEDTQYF
>TRBJ1-1|TRBD1|TRBV11-3|once
TGTGCCAGCAGCTCGTATCTACAGGGGGATTCAACTGAAGCTTTCTTT
CASSSYLQGDSTEAFF
>TRBJ2-1|-|TRBV7-9|few
TGTGCCAGCAGCTTAAGTGTGGATGAGCAGTTCTTC
CASSLSVDEQFF
>TRBJ2-5|-|TRBV7-2|few
TGTGCCAGCAGCCCGTATAGCGCCCAAGAGACCCAGTACTTC
CASSPYSAQETQYF
>TRBJ2-7|-|TRBV4-3|-
TGCGCCAGCAGCCAAGATACAGGGCGCTTCTCCTACGAGCAGTACTTC
CASSQDTGRFSYEQYF
>TRBJ2-3|TRBD2|TRBV3-1|few
TGTGCCAGCAGCCAAGTTAGCGGGGACCATACGCAGTATTTT
CASSQVSGDHTQYF
>TRBJ1-5|-|TRBV2|-
TGTGCCAGCAGTTCTGCAGAATATAGCAATCAGCCCCAGCATTTT
CASSSAEYSNQPQHF
>TRBJ1-6|TRBD1|TRBV20-1|-
TGCAGTGCTAGAGATTTTAGCGGACAGGGAGGACAGTCACCCCTCCACTTT
CSARDFSGQGGQSPLHF
>TRBJ2-3|-|TRBV21-1|few
TGTGCCAGCAGCACCTCCCCGGGCGGGGGGGATAGCACAGATACGCAGTATTTT
CASSTSPGGGDSTDTQYF
>TRBJ2-7|-|TRBV7-2|few
TGTGCCAGCAGCTCCCTCATCACGGGTGAGCAGTACTTC
CASSSLITGEQYF
>TRBJ2-7|-|TRBV29-1|-
TGCAGCGTTGAACAGGGGGGCCCCTCCTACGAGCAGTACTTC
CSVEQGGPSYEQYF
>TRBJ2-7|TRBD2|TRBV3-1|once
TGTGCCAGCAGCCAAGATTGGGGTAGCGGGGGGGCATCCTACGAGCAGTACTTC
CASSQDWGSGGASYEQYF
>TRBJ2-3|TRBD2|TRBV10-3|-
TGTGCCATCAGTGTACGAGCGGGGGGGGGAGATACGCAGTATTTT
CAISVRAGGGDTQYF
>TRBJ1-1|TRBD1|TRBV7-2|-
TGTGCCAGCAGCCCGGACAGGGTGGCCACTGAAGCTTTCTTT
CASSPDRVATEAFF
>TRBJ2-7|-|TRBV27|few
TGTGCCAGCACCCCTCGAGGGGGGGTCTACGAGCAGTACTTC
CASTPRGGVYEQYF
>TRBJ2-3|-|TRBV7-2|-
TGTGCCAGCGGGGTCGGGTCCGGGGAAACAGATACGCAGTATTTT
CASGVGSGETDTQYF
>TRBJ2-5|-|TRBV20-1|-
TGCAGTGCTAGGCCAGGGACTTATTCGCAAGGGACCCAGTACTTC
CSARPGTYSQGTQYF
>TRBJ2-3|-|TRBV12-3/TRBV12-4|-
TGTGCCAGCACCAAATCCCAAGGGACAGATACGCAGTATTTT
CASTKSQGTDTQYF
>TRBJ2-3|-|TRBV11-2|-
TGTGCCAGCAGGGTTGACGCAGATACGCAGTATTTT
CASRVDADTQYF
>TRBJ2-5|-|TRBV5-1|-
TGCGCCAGCAGCTTGGCAGGGAAGACGGGGCAAGAGACCCAGTACTTC
CASSLAGKTGQETQYF
>TRBJ2-5|TRBD1|TRBV12-3/TRBV12-4|many
TGTGCCAGCAGTTCCCGGGACAGGTCTGAGAAGACCCAGTACTTC
CASSSRDRSEKTQYF
>TRBJ1-6|TRBD1|TRBV7-3|-
TGTGCCAGCAGCCGACAGGGGGACAGGTCACCCCTCCACTTT
CASSRQGDRSPLHF
>TRBJ2-1|-|TRBV29-1|-
TGCAGCGTTCCAACCTACAATGAGCAGTTCTTC
CSVPTYNEQFF
>TRBJ2-1|TRBD2|TRBV9|-
TGTGCCAGCAGCGCCGGGACTAGCGGGGACCTTCCTGAGGGTGAGCAGTTCTTC
CASSAGTSGDLPEGEQFF
>TRBJ2-4|-|TRBV12-3/TRBV12-4|-
TGTGCCAGCTCGAGCCTTCTAGCCAAAAACATTCAGTACTTC
CASSSLLAKNIQYF
>TRBJ2-7|TRBD2|TRBV20-1|few
TGCAGTGCTTGGACTAGCGGGTACGAGCAGTACTTC
CSAWTSGYEQYF
>TRBJ2-1|-|TRBV4-3|-
TGCGCCAGCAGCCAAGATCGGGGGCGGGGCTCCTACAATGAGCAGTTCTTC
CASSQDRGRGSYNEQFF
>TRBJ2-7|-|TRBV11-2|-
TGTGCCAGCAGCTTAGGCGGGAAGTCCTACGAGCGGTACTTC
CASSLGGKSYERYF
>TRBJ1-1|-|TRBV9|-
TGTGCCAGCAGCGGGCACCCAGGGTTAGGGACTGAAGCTTTCTTT
CASSGHPGLGTEAFF
>TRBJ2-2|TRBD1|TRBV7-2|once
TGTGCCAGCATCAAGGACAGGGGATCCTCCGGGGAGCTGTTTTTT
CASIKDRGSSGELFF
>TRBJ2-1|TRBD2|TRBV6-6|-
TGTGCCAGCAGTTACACGGGACTAGCGGGGAATAATGAGCAGTTCTTC
CASSYTGLAGNNEQFF
>TRBJ2-7|-|TRBV7-2|few
TGTGCCAGCAGCTTAGCCCTAATCCAGGCGTACGAGCAGTACTTC
CASSLALIQAYEQYF
>TRBJ1-5|-|TRBV7-6|-
TGTGCCAGCAGCTCTCTCGGTCGGGATAGCAATCAGCCCCAGCATTTT
CASSSLGRDSNQPQHF
>TRBJ1-6|-|TRBV5-1|-
TGCGCCAGCAGCTTGAGAGGCGCCGATTCACCCCTCCACTTT
CASSLRGADSPLHF
>TRBJ1-2|-|TRBV6-5|few
TGTGCCAGCAGTGGTATCGACAGCTATGGCTACACCTTC
CASSGIDSYGYTF
>TRBJ2-3|TRBD2|TRBV7-8|few
TGTGCCAGCAGCAACCTAGCGGGGGACCCCAGCACAGATATGCAGTATTTT
CASSNLAGDPSTDMQYF
>TRBJ1-4|-|TRBV7-9|-
TGTGCCAGCAGACGTTCCGGGACTCCCTCGGTTGATGAAAAACTGTTTTTT
CASRRSGTPSVDEKLFF
>TRBJ2-1|TRBD2|TRBV10-3|-
TGTGCCATCAGTGACTCTAGCGGGGGCCTATACAATGAGCAGTTCTTC
CAISDSSGGLYNEQFF
>TRBJ2-1|TRBD2|TRBV19|-
TGTGCCAGTAGTCCCGTAGCGGGACGGCTATTGGAGCAGTTCTTC
CASSPVAGRLLEQFF
>TRBJ1-1|-|TRBV29-1|-
TGCAGCGTTGTTGGACGGACATACACTGAAGCTTTCTTT
CSVVGRTYTEAFF
>TRBJ2-1|-|TRBV20-1|few
TGCAGTGCTAGAGCAAGTGGGGGCCCCGGCCGTATCTCCTACAATGAGCAGTTCTTC
CSARASGGPGRISYNEQFF